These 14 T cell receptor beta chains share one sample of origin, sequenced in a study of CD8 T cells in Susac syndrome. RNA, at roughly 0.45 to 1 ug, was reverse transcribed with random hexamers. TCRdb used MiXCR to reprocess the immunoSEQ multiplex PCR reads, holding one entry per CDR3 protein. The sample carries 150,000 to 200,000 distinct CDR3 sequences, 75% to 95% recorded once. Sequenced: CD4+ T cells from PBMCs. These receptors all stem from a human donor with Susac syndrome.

This CDR3 is CASTPLSSGSYNEQFF. In DNA form, the CDR3 reads TGTGCCAGCACCCCTTTGTCTAGCGGCTCCTACAATGAGCAGTTCTTC. The chain combines TRBV9 with TRBJ2-1, with TRBD2 matching 7 bases. CDR1 is SGDLS, CDR2 YYNGEE, per germline. The CDR3 has 16 residues. The V and J ends lost 6 bases and 0 bases, in that order; junction bases with no gene match: 9.

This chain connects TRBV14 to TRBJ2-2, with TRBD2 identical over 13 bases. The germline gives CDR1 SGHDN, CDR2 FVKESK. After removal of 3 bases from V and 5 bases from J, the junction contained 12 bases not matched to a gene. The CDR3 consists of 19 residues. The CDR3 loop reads CASSHLGLAGDWGTGELFF. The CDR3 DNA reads TGTGCCAGCAGCCATCTCGGACTAGCGGGAGATTGGGGTACCGGGGAGCTGTTTTTT. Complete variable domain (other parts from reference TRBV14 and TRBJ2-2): EAGVTQFPSHSVIEKGQTVTLRCDPISGHDNLYWYRRVMGKEIKFLLHFVKESKQDESGMPNNRFLAERTGGTYSTLKVQPAELEDSGVYFCASSHLGLAGDWGTGELFFGEGSRLTVL.

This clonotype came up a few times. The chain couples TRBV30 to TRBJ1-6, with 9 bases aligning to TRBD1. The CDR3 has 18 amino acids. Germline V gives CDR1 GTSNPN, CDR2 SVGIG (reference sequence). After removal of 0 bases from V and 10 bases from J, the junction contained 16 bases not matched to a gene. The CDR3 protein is CAWSVLRNYGQGNSPLHF. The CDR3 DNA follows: TGTGCCTGGAGTGTTCTTCGTAATTATGGACAGGGGAACTCACCCCTCCACTTT.

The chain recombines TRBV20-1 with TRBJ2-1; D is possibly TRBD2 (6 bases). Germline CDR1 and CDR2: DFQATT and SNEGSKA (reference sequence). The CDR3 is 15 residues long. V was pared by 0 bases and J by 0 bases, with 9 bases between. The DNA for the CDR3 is TGCAGTGCTAGAGAAGACGGGAGCTCCTACAATGAGCAGTTCTTC. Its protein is CSAREDGSSYNEQFF.

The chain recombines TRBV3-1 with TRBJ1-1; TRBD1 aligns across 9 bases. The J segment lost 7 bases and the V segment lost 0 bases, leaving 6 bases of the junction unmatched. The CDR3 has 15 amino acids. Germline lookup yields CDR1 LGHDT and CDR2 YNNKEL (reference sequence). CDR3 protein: CASSQEGQGRDEAFF. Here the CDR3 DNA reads TGTGCCAGCAGCCAAGAGGGACAGGGAAGGGATGAAGCTTTCTTT.

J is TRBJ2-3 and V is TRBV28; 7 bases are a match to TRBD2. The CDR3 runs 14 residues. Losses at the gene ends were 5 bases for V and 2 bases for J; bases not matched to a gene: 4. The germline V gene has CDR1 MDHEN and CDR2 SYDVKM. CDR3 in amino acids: CASSNGGNTDTQYF. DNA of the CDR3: TGTGCCAGCAGTAACGGGGGGAACACAGATACGCAGTATTTT.

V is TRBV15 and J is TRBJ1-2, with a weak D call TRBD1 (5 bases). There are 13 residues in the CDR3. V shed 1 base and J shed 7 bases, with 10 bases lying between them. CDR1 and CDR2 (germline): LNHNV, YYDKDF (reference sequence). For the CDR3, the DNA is TGTGCCACCAGCAGAGGTGCGGGGCTTGGCTACACCTTC. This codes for CATSRGAGLGYTF.

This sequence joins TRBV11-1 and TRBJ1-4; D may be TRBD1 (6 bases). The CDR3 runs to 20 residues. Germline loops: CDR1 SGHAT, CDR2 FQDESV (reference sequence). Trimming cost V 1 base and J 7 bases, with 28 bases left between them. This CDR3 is CASSLVLRRGGTWAGEKLFF. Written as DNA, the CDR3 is TGTGCCAGCAGCTTAGTGCTACGGAGAGGGGGGACATGGGCTGGTGAAAAACTGTTTTTT.

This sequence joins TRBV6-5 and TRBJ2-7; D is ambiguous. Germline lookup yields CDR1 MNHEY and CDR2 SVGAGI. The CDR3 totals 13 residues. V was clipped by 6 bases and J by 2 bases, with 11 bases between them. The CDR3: CASSLTVAYEQYF. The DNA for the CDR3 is TGTGCCAGCAGCTTAACAGTAGCCTACGAGCAGTACTTC.

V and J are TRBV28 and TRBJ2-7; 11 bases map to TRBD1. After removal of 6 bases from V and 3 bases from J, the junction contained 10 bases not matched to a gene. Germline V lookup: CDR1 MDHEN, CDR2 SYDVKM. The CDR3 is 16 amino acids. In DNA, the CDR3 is TGTGCCAGCAGGGGAACCGGGACAGGGGGTTTCTACGAGCAGTACTTC. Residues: CASRGTGTGGFYEQYF.

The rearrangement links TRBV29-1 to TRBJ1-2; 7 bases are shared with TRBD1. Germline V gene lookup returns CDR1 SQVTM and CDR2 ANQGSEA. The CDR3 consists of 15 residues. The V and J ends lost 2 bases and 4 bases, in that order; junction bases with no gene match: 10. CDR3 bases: TGCAGCGTTGAACTATCCGACAGGGCTGTCTATGGCTACACCTTC. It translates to CSVELSDRAVYGYTF.

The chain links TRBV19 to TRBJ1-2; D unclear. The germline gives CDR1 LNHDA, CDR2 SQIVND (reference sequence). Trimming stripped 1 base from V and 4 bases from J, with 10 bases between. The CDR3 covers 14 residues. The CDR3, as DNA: TGTGCCAGTAGTATAGTTACAGAACTCTATGGCTACACCTTC. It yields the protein CASSIVTELYGYTF.

In DNA form, the CDR3 reads TGTGCCATCAGTGACTCGGGTGGTCTAGCCAAAAACATTCAGTACTTC. This sequence encodes CAISDSGGLAKNIQYF. The V gene is TRBV10-3, the J gene TRBJ2-4; D is ambiguous. V was shortened by 3 bases and J by 0 bases, with 12 bases between the two germline ends. From germline, CDR1 is ENHRY and CDR2 SYGVKD. The CDR3 sequence is 16 residues long.

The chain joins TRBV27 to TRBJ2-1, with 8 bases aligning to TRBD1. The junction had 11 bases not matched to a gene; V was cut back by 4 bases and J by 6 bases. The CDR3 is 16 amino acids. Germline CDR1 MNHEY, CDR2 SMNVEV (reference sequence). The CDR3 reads CASSSPSRDRFNEQFF. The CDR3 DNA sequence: TGTGCCAGCAGTTCGCCGTCCCGGGACAGGTTCAATGAGCAGTTCTTC.